This T cell receptor (beta chain) was retrieved from a study of cytomegalovirus exposure and HLA in healthy donors. J gave up 4 bases and V 4 bases, and 5 bases lay outside the gene matches. The CDR3 is 16 amino acids. Per the germline V gene, CDR1 is LGHNA and CDR2 is YNFKEQ. This PCR relied on a set of 60 Vbeta primers and 13 Jbeta primers. Using immunoSEQ multiplex PCR, the repertoire was profiled, and TCRdb retains in-frame clones only, with some absent. Among 150,000 or so clones, approximately 80% were seen once, and the ten largest hold around 6.5%. Study-wide results and limits: Later analysis indicated greater clonal expansion among HLA-associated TCR beta chains than among equally common other chains. Later analysis suggested links between common viral pathogens and several top significant clusters.

This clone appeared once. Its target is not known. Samples came from healthy bone marrow donors. The chain joins TRBV4-2 to TRBJ2-2; 11 nucleotides agree with TRBD2. Sequenced sample: PBMCs. This receptor was taken from a male donor in good health and CMV-seropositive. The CDR3: CASSLKLAGVTGELFF. In DNA, the CDR3 is TGTGCCAGCAGCCTAAAACTAGCGGGAGTCACCGGGGAGCTGTTTTTT.